Presented here are 21 T cell receptor beta chains from one specimen sequenced in a study of spatial heterogeneity in lung cancer. Antigens of these TCRs are unknown. MiXCR, run by TCRdb on the 5' RACE reads, gives a single entry per CDR3 protein. Of approximately 18,000 distinct CDR3 sequences in the sample, approximately 9.7% were seen once. The time point denotes: sample taken at primary tumor resection. Study-level findings and limits: Tumors with more nonsynonymous mutations had more expanded intratumoral alpha and beta TCRs.

The material sequenced was lung tumor tissue, taken at surgery. These receptors originate from a female donor with early-stage non-small cell lung cancer.

This clonotype was seen a handful of times. A library made for alpha chains picked up this beta chain off target, so its size means little. The chain combines TRBV20-1 with TRBJ2-4; the match to TRBD2 covers 10 bases. Per the germline V gene, CDR1 is DFQATT and CDR2 is SNEGSKA (reference sequence). This CDR3 has 14 residues. Trimming cost V 0 bases and J 4 bases; bases outside gene matches: 0. The CDR3 DNA is TGCAGTGCTAGAGATAGCGGGGGGAAAAACATTCAGTACTTC. It yields the protein CSARDSGGKNIQYF.

This clonotype was seen a handful of times. A library prepared for alpha chains yielded this beta chain as an off-target read; its size is of little meaning. CDR3 nucleotides: TGTGCCAGCGGTCCCGGGACCCGCGTCTACGAGCAGTACTTC. Translated, it gives CASGPGTRVYEQYF. The chain couples TRBV28 to TRBJ2-7; possibly TRBD1 or TRBD2 for D (5 bases each). The CDR3 totals 14 residues. Germline values: CDR1 MDHEN, CDR2 SYDVKM. The germline V and J ends were trimmed by 8 bases and 3 bases, with 17 bases remaining between them.

This clonotype has only a few counts. This beta chain is off target for a library built for alpha chains, so its abundance means little. The chain has TRBV6-2 or TRBV6-3 and TRBJ1-2; TRBD1 matches at 7 bases. Germline CDR1 MNHEY, CDR2 SVGEGT. The CDR3 spans 12 residues. V dropped 6 bases and J dropped 4; count of bases not matched to a gene: 2. The CDR3 nucleotides are TGTGCCAGCAGAGGACAGGTCTATGGCTACACCTTC. Its translation is CASRGQVYGYTF.

This clonotype was picked up many times. This beta chain is an off-target read within a library intended for alpha chains, so its frequency means little. The chain joins TRBV10-3 to TRBJ2-2, with 7 positions matching TRBD1. CDR1 ENHRY and CDR2 SYGVKD come from the germline V gene. V shed 4 bases, J shed 3 bases, and the junction held 5 bases outside the gene matches. CDR3 size: 15 residues. Here the CDR3 reads CAISGGQAYTGELFF. The CDR3 region has the DNA TGTGCCATCAGTGGCGGACAGGCGTACACCGGGGAGCTGTTTTTT.

With regard to this clonotype: Since it is a stray read in a library aimed at alpha chains, this beta chain has a size that is not meaningful. CDR3 loop: CASRSGLTSGFPPMNTEAFF. CDR3 coding DNA: TGCGCCAGCCGTTCGGGACTAACGTCGGGATTCCCGCCGATGAACACTGAAGCTTTCTTT. The chain joins TRBV10-2 to TRBJ1-1, with a weak D call TRBD1 (5 bases). The CDR3 loop spans 20 amino acids. V shed 8 bases and J shed 0 bases, with 31 bases lying between them. CDR1 is WSHSY, CDR2 SAAADI, per germline.

There are a few counts of this clonotype. This beta chain is a stray sequence in a library constructed for alpha chains; its clone size is not meaningful. The chain combines TRBV7-2 with TRBJ2-1, with 8 bases lining up with TRBD2. Trimming took 0 bases from V and 8 from J; bases not matched to a gene: 3. The CDR3 is 14 amino acids. Germline V gene lookup returns CDR1 SGHTA and CDR2 FQGNSA. This chain's CDR3 is CASSLASGDDEQFF. The CDR3 nucleotides read TGTGCCAGCAGCTTAGCTAGCGGGGACGATGAGCAGTTCTTC.

This clonotype was seen at least ten times. This beta chain appears as a stray read in a library generated for alpha chains; its size is not informative. CDR3 region: CAISVRRGDEGYTF. The CDR3 DNA reads TGTGCCATCAGTGTCCGTCGAGGGGATGAAGGCTACACCTTC. V and J are TRBV10-3 and TRBJ1-2; TRBD1 might be the D (5 bases). Germline V lookup: CDR1 ENHRY, CDR2 SYGVKD. The V and J ends lost 4 bases and 8 bases respectively, with 17 bases between them. The CDR3 covers 14 residues.

As to this clonotype: This beta chain is a stray read from a library made for alpha chains; its abundance is not meaningful. J is TRBJ2-2 and V is TRBV3-1; D gene uncertain. Trimming left V 0 bases short and J 5 bases short, with 10 bases between. Germline V gene sequence: CDR1 LGHDT, CDR2 YNNKEL (reference sequence). CDR3 length: 15 amino acids. The CDR3 DNA is TGTGCCAGCAGCCAAGATAGCCGGCGTACCGGGGAGCTGTTTTTT. Translated, it gives CASSQDSRRTGELFF.

This clonotype was counted many times. Because this beta chain is a stray read in a library intended to capture alpha chains, its abundance should not be given much weight. The chain carries TRBV6-5 and TRBJ2-3; 9 bases align to TRBD1. Germline values: CDR1 MNHEY, CDR2 SVGAGI. The CDR3 is 16 residues long. J was trimmed by 1 base and V by 2 bases; bases with no gene match: 4. CDR3 DNA: TGTGCCAGCAGTTACCTTCGACAGGGGGGCACAGATACGCAGTATTTT. Amino acids: CASSYLRQGGTDTQYF.

This clonotype showed up just a few times. A library prepared for alpha chains yielded this beta chain as an off-target read; its size is of little meaning. The chain couples TRBV20-1 to TRBJ2-7; the D gene is possibly TRBD1 (5 bases). Trimming pared 6 bases from V and 5 bases from J, leaving 14 bases between. The germline V gene has CDR1 DFQATT and CDR2 SNEGSKA (reference sequence). This CDR3 has 12 amino acids. CDR3 nucleotides: TGCAGTGCCCCAAAGCAGGGTGACGAGCAGTACTTC. Translated: CSAPKQGDEQYF.

This clonotype was observed many times. This beta chain is an off-target read within a library intended for alpha chains, so its frequency means little. J is TRBJ1-5 and V is TRBV4-1; 10 nucleotides align to TRBD1. CDR3 length: 17 amino acids. CDR1 and CDR2 (germline): MGHRA, YSYEKL. V lost 0 bases and J lost 2; bases outside the gene matches: 4. The chain's CDR3 is CASSQDWDRGGNQPQHF. The CDR3 DNA follows: TGCGCCAGCAGCCAAGATTGGGACAGGGGAGGCAATCAGCCCCAGCATTTT.

This clonotype was seen a handful of times. Because this beta chain is a stray read in a library intended to capture alpha chains, its abundance should not be given much weight. This rearrangement joins TRBV4-3 to TRBJ1-1, with 9 nucleotides matching TRBD1. V lost 5 bases and J lost 0; bases outside the gene matches: 13. Germline-derived CDR1 and CDR2 are LGHNA and YSLEER. This CDR3 spans 18 amino acids. CDR3 residues: CASSIRDREVPVNTEAFF. CDR3 nucleotide sequence: TGCGCCAGCAGCATCCGGGACAGGGAGGTCCCTGTGAACACTGAAGCTTTCTTT.

At least ten counts were recorded for this clonotype. A library made for alpha chains picked up this beta chain off target, so its size means little. The rearrangement joins TRBV2 to TRBJ1-3; D unresolved. Trimming took off 1 base at V and 2 bases at J, with 6 bases between the two ends. CDR1 is SNHLY and CDR2 is FYNNEI in the germline V gene. The CDR3 covers 14 residues. The CDR3 is CASSEELAGNTIYF. In DNA, the CDR3 is TGTGCCAGCAGTGAAGAATTAGCTGGAAACACCATATATTTT. Using reference TRBV2 and TRBJ1-3 for the parts outside the CDR3, the full variable domain is EPEVTQTPSHQVTQMGQEVILRCVPISNHLYFYWYRQILGQKVEFLVSFYNNEISEKSEIFDDQFSVERPDGSNFTLKIRSTKLEDSAMYFCASSEELAGNTIYFGEGSWLTVV.

In its sample, this clonotype is medium-sized (0.01 to 0.1%). This beta chain lies outside the target of a library built for alpha chains; its clone size means little. The gene calls are TRBV5-4 and TRBJ1-1; D is unclear. CDR1 and CDR2 from the germline V gene are SGHNT and YYREEE (reference sequence). The CDR3 loop spans 11 amino acids. Trimming shortened V by 4 bases and J by 0 bases, and 1 base separated the two germline ends. CDR3 residues: CASSLNTEAFF. The DNA of the CDR3 is TGTGCCAGCAGCCTGAACACTGAAGCTTTCTTT.

In the case of this clonotype: This beta chain came through as a stray read in a library set up for alpha chains, and its size says little. The chain employs TRBV5-1 and TRBJ1-5; D ambiguous. CDR3 size: 15 residues. Germline assignment: CDR1 SGHRS and CDR2 YFSETQ. The V end lost 1 base, the J end lost 0 bases, and 8 bases lay between the germline ends. The CDR3 coding sequence is TGCGCCAGCAGCTTGACTGGATATAGCAATCAGCCCCAGCATTTT. Protein product: CASSLTGYSNQPQHF.

Points on this clonotype: This beta chain turned up in a library designed for alpha chains; as an off-target read, its abundance says little. J is TRBJ2-1 and V is TRBV7-2; D gene ambiguous. V lost 10 bases to trimming and J lost 6 bases, with 16 bases between them. The length of the CDR3 is 13 residues. CDR1 is SGHTA, CDR2 FQGNSA, per germline. The CDR3 DNA sequence: TGTGCCACGAGCCAGCAAGTCGGCAATGAGCAGTTCTTC. Translated, it gives CATSQQVGNEQFF.

In its sample, this clonotype was seen many times. The library was designed around alpha chains, so this beta chain is a stray read whose abundance carries little weight. CDR3 bases: TGTGCCAGCAGCTCACATAGCGGGGAGGGTGAGACCCAGTACTTC. This translates into CASSSHSGEGETQYF. The chain has TRBV7-8 and TRBJ2-5, with 8 nucleotides matching TRBD2. CDR3 size: 15 residues. Germline trimming cut 4 bases from V and 5 bases from J; bases unmatched to any gene: 9. Germline assignment: CDR1 SGHVS and CDR2 FQNEAQ.

This clonotype has ten or more counts. Since it is a stray read in a library aimed at alpha chains, this beta chain has a size that is not meaningful. The rearrangement uses TRBV7-9 and TRBJ2-4; TRBD1 is a possible D gene (6 bases). The CDR3 consists of 14 residues. CDR1 and CDR2 (germline): SEHNR, FQNEAQ (reference sequence). Trimming took 3 bases from V and 11 from J, leaving 17 bases between them. The CDR3 here is CASSLGRERGFQYF. The CDR3 DNA sequence: TGTGCCAGCAGCTTGGGTAGAGAGAGGGGGTTTCAGTACTTC.

Remarks on this clonotype: As an off-target read in a library built for alpha chains, this beta chain has a frequency of little significance. The chain uses TRBV7-2 and TRBJ1-2, with 7 bases aligning to TRBD1. Per germline, CDR1 SGHTA and CDR2 FQGNSA. V was clipped by 3 bases and J by 6 bases; unmatched bases: 7. The CDR3 sequence is 14 residues long. The CDR3 DNA reads TGTGCCAGCAGCTTCCTGCTACAGGGGCATGGCTACACCTTC. Protein sequence: CASSFLLQGHGYTF.

This clonotype has just a few counts. The library was designed around alpha chains, so this beta chain is a stray read whose abundance carries little weight. The chain has TRBV4-3 and TRBJ2-2; 9 bases align to TRBD2. Looked up from germline, CDR1 is LGHNA and CDR2 is YSLEER. The CDR3 consists of 19 residues. J gave up 6 bases and V 0 bases, and 14 bases lay outside the gene matches. CDR3 protein: CASSQDPHRGGAYAGELFF. The CDR3, as DNA: TGCGCCAGCAGCCAAGATCCCCATCGCGGGGGGGCCTACGCCGGGGAGCTGTTTTTT.

This clonotype was recorded a few times. As an off-target read in a library built for alpha chains, this beta chain has a frequency of little significance. This rearrangement joins TRBV12-3 or TRBV12-4 to TRBJ1-2, with 9 positions matching TRBD1. V was clipped by 5 bases and J by 1 base; unmatched bases: 5. The CDR3 is 15 amino acids. The CDR3 loop is CASSPRTGDNYGYTF. The CDR3 DNA reads as TGTGCCAGCAGTCCACGGACAGGGGATAACTATGGCTACACCTTC.